This T cell receptor beta chain was profiled in a study of cytomegalovirus exposure and HLA in healthy donors (dated by TCRdb to the late 2010s). A note on the overall study: In an earlier analysis of around 540 of the donors, less than 350 Gb of sequence data and 90 million to 120 million unique TCR beta sequences from roughly 200 million T cells were reported. Approximately 300 gigabases of sequencing data and 70 million to 95 million unique TCR sequences made up an early release that covered over 550 HLA-typed donors. The genetic ancestry cluster associated with self-reported Caucasian donors included 80% to 90% of the roughly 360 genotyped donors. The aim of the study was to test whether cataloging public T cell receptors could identify signatures of past pathogen exposure. The T cell repertoires of 666 subjects were profiled by immunosequencing and related to cytomegalovirus serostatus. Besides the first cohort of roughly 700 subjects, a separate validation cohort made up of over 100 different subjects was used. To predict cytomegalovirus infection status, the study brought together high-throughput TCR immunosequencing, statistical association of individual TCRs with disease status, and machine learning. To study patterns of TCR occurrence, a later analysis re-analyzed previously published TCR beta repertoires from several hundred donors and added high-resolution HLA genotyping. In the later analysis, no new phenotypic data were used to find candidate immune exposures; instead, reliance was placed on TCR beta sequences and their occurrence across donors. An earlier analysis of several hundred of the donors applied high-throughput TCR beta sequencing to assess whether each TCR beta V gene segment acted as functional or pseudogenic. Donor age, sex, ethnicity and CMV serostatus were compiled together with the repertoire data. In a later genetic analysis, genome-wide SNP genotypes for about 55% of the roughly 700 donors were used, and that subset was treated as a discovery cohort. All discovery cohort repertoires had been generated on a single sequencing platform. Both class I and class II loci were covered by HLA typing, at four-digit resolution. Typing coverage differed by locus: A, B, C, DRB1 and DQB1 were typed in about 629-640 donors, DQA1 in approximately 520, DPA1 in approximately 610, and DPB1 in around 490. Several DR-DQ haplotypes were handled as single units for association and clustering because linkage in the cohort was strong. Across about 380 genotyped donors of the cohort, an average of about 220,000 unique TCR beta nucleotide sequences per donor were sequenced, and 15% to 20% of those sequences were non-productive.

A remark on this clone: There is no known antigen for this receptor. No per-base quality is available; no much larger clone lies one base away.

Study-wide conclusions, independent of this receptor: In a later analysis, several top co-occurrence clusters were reported to appear linked to parvovirus B19, influenza, CMV and Epstein-Barr virus. A total of some 180 TCR beta chains were listed by the study as associated with cytomegalovirus. Because counts were too low, about 15 rarely observed V segments, including chromosome 9 orphons, were left out of the earlier analysis of over 550 of the donors. According to the authors, the approach could potentially be generalized to other disease states and immunological phenotypes. Compared with equally common non-associated chains, HLA-associated TCR beta chains in a later analysis were more clonally expanded and had lower generation probabilities. The cohort was sequenced for TCR beta chains only, and without alpha or paired-chain data the features that could be detected were limited. CMV serostatus was the only immune exposure information available for the cohort. According to a later analysis, TCR association rates differed among HLA loci, with DRB1 alleles showing the most associated TCRs and HLA-C alleles showing the fewest. A later analysis found that most CMV-associated TCR beta chains appeared HLA-restricted, with HLA associations seemingly driven largely by CMV exposure. A cluster of highly shared sequence variants was judged likely to be a technical artifact of the sequencing pipeline. A later analysis associated about 17,000 TCR beta sequences with specific HLA alleles at a false discovery rate of 0.05. A further reported finding was that TCR beta sequences accurately predicted the HLA-A and HLA-B alleles for most subjects in the first cohort. The classifier was reported to diagnose cytomegalovirus status with high specificity and sensitivity in both the original and validation cohorts. HLA typing was unavailable for some donors at each locus, so association tests used only the typed subset. A later genetic analysis associated a missense DCLRE1C variant with V-gene and J-gene trimming of TCR beta chains, and an independent cohort replicated the association. In vitro tests confirmed that a few of the cytomegalovirus-associated TCR beta chains recognize cytomegalovirus antigens. Across donors, most TCR sequences were observed very rarely, whereas some public TCRs were present in many individuals. Assigning TCR associations to individual alleles was difficult when HLA alleles, especially DR and DQ, strongly co-occurred. Correlated functional status among segregating V segments might be attributable to linkage disequilibrium, but an unknown experimental factor could not be ruled out. In an earlier analysis of approximately 590 of the donors, most TCR beta V segments appeared in productive rearrangements about 90% or about 30% of the time, broadly matching IMGT annotations. A later genetic analysis reported fewer N-insertions in productive TCRs among donors in an Asian-associated ancestry cluster than the roughly 700-donor mean. Some IMGT-functional V segments, including TRBV6-2 and TRBV6-3, could not be distinguished by the 87-base-pair reads and were therefore excluded. Presence/absence analyses assumed roughly uniform sequencing depth across donors, an assumption that may not hold.

The cohort comprised approximately 700 healthy bone marrow donors. At the time of sampling, every cohort member was nominally healthy, though immune exposures that went unrecorded were likely present. The donor was CMV seronegative and belonged to the group of roughly 330 seronegative cohort members. Every donor gave a peripheral blood sample, and the peripheral blood mononuclear cells from that sample were used for TCR beta sequencing. The Qiagen DNeasy Blood Extraction Kit was used to extract genomic DNA from the blood cell samples. Library construction relied on the immunoSEQ multiplex PCR assay. For the multiplex PCR, a mixture combining 60 forward primers for TCR Vbeta segments and 13 reverse primers for TCR Jbeta segments was used. The CDR3 region of rearranged TCR beta genes was amplified from genomic DNA by a multiplex PCR assay. Amplified TCR beta libraries were sequenced as 87-base-pair reads on the Illumina HiSeq System. The paper's data handling went like this. A later analysis counted tens of millions of unique TCR beta chains across the 650 to 700 repertoires, and about 10 million of these chains were shared by at least two donors. To remove PCR and sequencing errors, raw reads were error-corrected and collapsed into unique sequences using a nearest-neighbor algorithm that merged closely related sequences. CDR3 sequences were aligned to IMGT reference sequences to assign V, D and J gene segments. For a sequence to be retained, at least a six-nucleotide match to both a V gene segment and a J gene segment was required. A rearrangement was called productive if the CDR3 had no stop codons and remained in frame with V and J, and every other rearrangement was called non-productive. CDR3 was defined by IMGT convention, running from the second conserved V-encoded cysteine to the conserved J-encoded phenylalanine. The earlier analysis of about 560 of the donors excluded any sequence lacking an unambiguous match to a single V gene segment. In an earlier analysis of 500 to 750 of the donors, V segments were called functional above 56.7% productive rearrangements and were called segregating when the between-donor standard deviation exceeded 5%. A statistical classification framework was developed to diagnose cytomegalovirus status using the catalog of TCR beta chain sequences. A later analysis assigned V and J genes by comparing TCR nucleotide sequences with IMGT/GENE-DB human TR gene sequences. The TCRdist pipeline was used in a later analysis to assign CDR3 sequences and most-parsimonious VDJ recombination scenarios. In a later analysis, each TCR beta chain was defined by its CDR3 amino acid sequence together with its V-gene family, and reads without a unique V-gene family were excluded. A later analysis removed nearly 600 highly shared, low-generation-probability nucleotide sequences to deal with suspected cross-contamination and a sequencing artifact. For each public chain, a later analysis derived a clonal expansion index from normalized ranks of inferred template counts within each repertoire. In a later analysis, generation probabilities were computed with a VDJ recombination model fitted to out-of-frame rearrangements, and the resulting probabilities were checked against IGoR. A later analysis scored TCR-TCR, TCR-HLA and TCR-CMV co-occurrence with hypergeometric tests, applying a repertoire-size bias correction to TCR pairs. A later analysis estimated false discovery rates by permuting HLA or CMV assignments 20 times. A later analysis grouped co-occurring TCRs with DBSCAN, adding TCRdist sequence similarity when clustering within HLA-allele-positive subsets. Repertoires with fewer than 30,000 or more than 120,000 public chains were left out of co-occurrence clustering, as were about 5 repertoires with anomalous nucleotide sharing. TCRdb's version of the immuneACCESS table is confined to in-frame rearrangements and falls short of the full clone set. An unresolved V gene accounts for under half of the shortfall where checked; the remainder is of unknown origin. That table furnishes V, J and clone size, whereas the DNA furnished D and trimming. The sample table shows 200,000 to 250,000 clones, and nearly 80% are seen once. Clones ranked in the top ten supply under 2% of the sample.

V loses 1 base at its end and J loses 11 bases; junction bases beyond the gene matches: 11. Inclusive of the bounding cysteine and phenylalanine, the CDR3 is 16 residues long. Only the CDR3 DNA is retained, 48 bases long and in frame from the first base. CDR1 and CDR2 are read off the germline V gene as SGHTA and FQGNSA. Recombination connected TRBV7-2 to TRBJ2-3; 11 of the junction bases match TRBD2. The clonotype was recovered from a man aged 18 to 30 in good health and CMV-seronegative. Sequencing was carried out using PBMCs. The CDR3 has the sequence CASSLVAVAGGREQYF. The DNA is TGTGCCAGCAGCTTAGTCGCAGTAGCGGGAGGGCGAGAGCAGTATTTT. The variable domain in full, with residues beyond the CDR3 obtained from the reference TRBV7-2 and TRBJ2-3 genes, is GAGVSQSPSNKVTEKGKDVELRCDPISGHTALYWYRQSLGQGLEFLIYFQGNSAPDKSGLPSDRFSAERTGGSVSTLTIQRTQQEDSAVYLCASSLVAVAGGREQYFGPGTRLTVL.